Reported below is one T cell receptor beta chain. The target antigen is unknown. The data were taken from a study of CD8 T cells in ankylosing spondylitis. Quantitative 5'-RACE was performed with molecular barcodes, and it yielded the TCR beta libraries. TCRdb independently ran MiXCR on the 5' RACE reads; one entry per CDR3 protein. The sample carries 390,000 or so distinct CDR3 sequences, about a fifth recorded once. This CDR3 is 17 amino acids long. J gave up 0 bases and V 7 bases, and 6 bases lay outside the gene matches. Study-wide findings and caveats: A CD8+ phenotype characterized the disease-linked clones, which were relatively rare in peripheral blood. Disease-associated clones were reportedly significantly overrepresented in matched ankylosing spondylitis synovial fluid. Made up of about eight highly homologous variants, a TCR beta motif appeared characteristic of ankylosing spondylitis blood. Several of the motif variants were reported before in synovial fluid and blood from reactive arthritis.

The TCR originated in a male donor with ankylosing spondylitis. The chain has TRBV12-3 or TRBV12-4 and TRBJ2-1; 13 nucleotides align to TRBD2. Input material: blood, either unsorted or a sorted T cell fraction (not recorded which). CDR3 loop: CASILGLAGASYNEQFF. Written as DNA, the CDR3 is TGTGCCAGCATCCTAGGACTAGCGGGAGCCTCCTACAATGAGCAGTTCTTC.